This TCR beta chain was recorded in a study of T-cell memory formation after mild COVID-19. The authors produced TCR alpha and TCR beta cDNA libraries with sample barcodes and UMIs by 5'RACE using constant-segment primers. TCRdb reanalysed the 5' RACE reads using MiXCR and keeps one entry per CDR3 protein. Seen here are roughly 190,000 distinct CDR3 sequences, around 26% observed once, and the top ten hold around 10%. This clonotype appeared a few times. The clonotype was recovered from an adult woman who had mild COVID-19 (a few samples of this study predate the infection). Cell type and time point are not known. The sample consisted of PBMCs or a T cell subset sorted from them (not recorded which).

DNA for the CDR3: TGTGCCAGCAGTGACCAGGGGACTAGCGGGAGCTACAATGAGCAGTTCTTC. This codes for CASSDQGTSGSYNEQFF. V usage is TRBV25-1 and J usage is TRBJ2-1, with 14 bases that match TRBD2. The germline V gene encodes CDR1 MGHDK and CDR2 SYGVNS. The length of the CDR3 is 17 residues. V gave up 3 bases and J gave up 3 bases; unmatched junction bases: 4.